The 26 T cell receptor beta chains below all came from one sample that was sequenced in a study of CD8 T cells in ankylosing spondylitis. TCRdb reprocessed the 5' RACE reads via MiXCR and lists one record per CDR3 protein. The data show some 7,000 distinct CDR3 sequences, 2.8% seen once. Sequencing used blood, either unsorted or a sorted T cell fraction (not recorded which). The receptors stem from a female donor with ankylosing spondylitis or in good health (not recorded which).

This clonotype was recorded at least ten times. The chain links TRBV9 to TRBJ2-1; D is possibly TRBD1 (6 bases). V was pared by 0 bases and J by 6 bases, with 10 bases between. Per germline, CDR1 SGDLS and CDR2 YYNGEE. The CDR3 is made up of 14 amino acids. DNA of the CDR3: TGTGCCAGCAGCGTAGGCGGACAGCTCAATGAGCAGTTCTTC. Amino acids: CASSVGGQLNEQFF.

This clonotype was found many times. The chain combines TRBV9 with TRBJ2-2; D is uncertain. Deletions cut 6 bases from V and 7 bases from J, with 13 bases between. Germline assignment: CDR1 SGDLS and CDR2 YYNGEE. This CDR3 spans 13 amino acids. In nucleotides, the CDR3 is TGTGCCAGCAAACCTACAGTGGGCGGGGAGCTGTTTTTT. Encoded protein: CASKPTVGGELFF.

Relative to its sample, this clonotype is medium-sized (0.01 to 0.1%). This rearrangement joins TRBV9 to TRBJ2-2; 8 bases agree with TRBD2. This CDR3 comprises 14 residues. After removal of 2 bases from V and 6 bases from J, the junction contained 3 bases not matched to a gene. Germline assignment: CDR1 SGDLS and CDR2 YYNGEE. The CDR3 sequence is CASSVASGPGELFF. The CDR3 bases are TGTGCCAGCAGCGTGGCTAGCGGGCCCGGGGAGCTGTTTTTT.

At least ten counts were recorded for this clonotype. This chain uses TRBV9 with TRBJ2-5, with TRBD2 matching 7 bases. V trimming: 3 bases; J trimming: 1 base; junction bases outside the gene matches: 3. The CDR3 length is 14 residues. Germline assignment: CDR1 SGDLS and CDR2 YYNGEE. CDR3 sequence: CASSGGGAQETQYF. The CDR3 coding sequence is TGTGCCAGCAGCGGCGGGGGAGCCCAAGAGACCCAGTACTTC.

This clonotype was counted at least ten times. The chain employs TRBV9 and TRBJ1-2, with 7 bases lining up with TRBD1. CDR3 length: 13 residues. The V segment lost 0 bases and the J segment 8 bases; nucleotides outside the gene matches: 4. CDR1 and CDR2 from the germline V gene are SGDLS and YYNGEE. The DNA of the CDR3 is TGTGCCAGCAGCGTAGGAGGGGGCCGGGGCTACACCTTC. Its translation: CASSVGGGRGYTF.

This clonotype is categorized as medium-sized. The chain is built from TRBV28 and TRBJ2-7; the D gene is possibly TRBD2 (6 bases). In germline, CDR1 is MDHEN, CDR2 SYDVKM. The CDR3 is 15 residues long. Trimming pared 0 bases from V and 2 bases from J, leaving 11 bases between. The CDR3 protein is CASSLWGGIAYEQYF. CDR3 sequence (DNA): TGTGCCAGCAGTTTATGGGGCGGGATCGCCTACGAGCAGTACTTC. Looking up the rest from reference TRBV28 and TRBJ2-7 gives the full variable domain: DVKVTQSSRYLVKRTGEKVFLECVQDMDHENMFWYRQDPGLGLRLIYFSYDVKMKEKGDIPEGYSVSREKKERFSLILESASTNQTSMYLCASSLWGGIAYEQYFGPGTRLTVT.

This clonotype is medium-sized (0.01 to 0.1%) by share. The chain employs TRBV9 and TRBJ2-7; TRBD2 matches 7 bases. CDR3 length: 13 amino acids. V shed 4 bases and J 6 bases; nucleotides not matched to a gene: 7. CDR1 is SGDLS and CDR2 is YYNGEE in the germline V gene. The CDR3 is CASSPRLASEQYF. DNA of the CDR3: TGTGCCAGCAGCCCGAGACTAGCTTCCGAGCAGTACTTC.

This clonotype was found many times. The chain links TRBV9 to TRBJ1-2; D gene unclear. The length of the CDR3 is 16 residues. Germline CDR1 and CDR2: SGDLS and YYNGEE. V lost 0 bases and J lost 8, with 20 bases in between. CDR3 nucleotide sequence: TGTGCCAGCAGCGTAGTCCCGGGGATGGCCCTCATAGGCTACACCTTC. It encodes CASSVVPGMALIGYTF.

Ten or more counts support this clonotype. CDR3 coding DNA: TGTGCCAGCAGCGGGGACTCCGCCTACAATGAGCAGTTCTTC. This sequence encodes CASSGDSAYNEQFF. The chain is built from TRBV9 and TRBJ2-1, with D maybe TRBD2 (6 bases). Trimming pared 3 bases from V and 2 bases from J, leaving 9 bases between. The CDR3 extends over 14 amino acids. The germline V gene encodes CDR1 SGDLS and CDR2 YYNGEE.

This clonotype was counted ten times or more. The V and J genes are TRBV9 and TRBJ2-1; D not resolved. V was cut by 0 bases and J by 9 bases, with 19 bases left in between. Germline V gene lookup returns CDR1 SGDLS and CDR2 YYNGEE. This CDR3 region has 16 residues. The CDR3 protein is CASSVAPPGSQSEQFF. The CDR3 DNA reads as TGTGCCAGCAGCGTAGCCCCCCCCGGCTCTCAGAGTGAGCAGTTCTTC.

This clonotype came up many times. The V gene is TRBV9, the J gene TRBJ2-6, with D tentatively TRBD1 (6 bases). The CDR3 extends over 19 amino acids. V gave up 1 base and J gave up 4 bases, with 21 bases separating them. Germline-derived CDR1 and CDR2 are SGDLS and YYNGEE. The CDR3 DNA sequence: TGTGCCAGCAGCGTAACGGTGGACGGCAGGGGTGACGGGGCCAACGTCCTGACTTTC. This gives the protein CASSVTVDGRGDGANVLTF.

This clonotype is deemed large. This chain links TRBV9 with TRBJ2-2; 9 bases match TRBD2. Germline V gene sequence: CDR1 SGDLS, CDR2 YYNGEE. The CDR3 has 17 amino acids. Unmatched junction bases numbered 5, after V lost 0 bases and J lost 2 bases. Here the CDR3 DNA reads TGTGCCAGCAGCGTAGTGGCGGGACTAGCAAACACCGGGGAGCTGTTTTTT. Protein product: CASSVVAGLANTGELFF.

This clonotype was detected many times. V usage is TRBV9 and J usage is TRBJ2-2; perhaps TRBD2 as D (6 bases). Germline CDR1 SGDLS, CDR2 YYNGEE. V lost 3 bases, J lost 4 bases, and 10 bases lay in between. The CDR3 is 14 residues long. CDR3 sequence: CASSESGSTGELFF. CDR3 in DNA: TGTGCCAGCAGCGAATCCGGGAGCACCGGGGAGCTGTTTTTT.

Relative to its sample, this clonotype is medium-sized (0.01 to 0.1%). The rearrangement uses TRBV9 and TRBJ2-3, with 10 positions matching TRBD2. Germline loops: CDR1 SGDLS, CDR2 YYNGEE. V trimming: 0 bases; J trimming: 3 bases; junction bases outside the gene matches: 7. This CDR3 contains 17 residues. CDR3 residues: CASSVDDSGRSTDTQYF. CDR3 in DNA: TGTGCCAGCAGCGTAGATGATAGCGGGAGGTCGACAGATACGCAGTATTTT.

This clonotype appeared many times. The gene calls are TRBV9 and TRBJ2-7; D remains ambiguous. Trimming removed 2 bases at V and 3 bases at J, with 6 bases between. In germline, CDR1 is SGDLS, CDR2 YYNGEE. The CDR3 contains 12 residues. CDR3 residues: CASSVTDYEQYF. The CDR3 DNA follows: TGTGCCAGCAGCGTCACCGACTACGAGCAGTACTTC.

This clonotype was detected many times. The chain joins TRBV9 to TRBJ1-3, with TRBD1 matching over 9 bases. The V and J ends lost 3 bases and 0 bases, in that order; junction bases with no gene match: 13. Germline loops: CDR1 SGDLS, CDR2 YYNGEE. CDR3 size: 19 residues. CDR3 loop: CASSAPRDRAITSGNTIYF. In DNA form, the CDR3 reads TGTGCCAGCAGCGCTCCCCGGGACAGGGCCATTACCTCTGGAAACACCATATATTTT.

The sample holds many counts of this clonotype. This chain links TRBV9 with TRBJ2-5; possibly TRBD2 for D (7 bases). V was trimmed by 3 bases and J by 7 bases, leaving 10 bases between them. This CDR3 is 12 amino acids long. Looked up from germline, CDR1 is SGDLS and CDR2 is YYNGEE. The CDR3 nucleotides are TGTGCCAGCAGCGGGGAGGGGGGGACCCAGTACTTC. It yields the protein CASSGEGGTQYF. The variable domain in full, with the rest retrieved from reference TRBV9 and TRBJ2-5, is DSGVTQTPKHLITATGQRVTLRCSPRSGDLSVYWYQQSLDQGLQFLIQYYNGEERAKGNILERFSAQQFPDLHSELNLSSLELGDSALYFCASSGEGGTQYFGPGTRLLVL.

Comments on this clonotype: This sequence may be a read error, since a much larger clone differs from it by one base. This likely comes from a read error, as the CDR3 has no conserved phenylalanine or tryptophan at its end. The CDR3 DNA follows: TGTGCCAGCAGCGTAGACGTAGCGGGGGGTTACAATGAGCAGTTCTTA. Its translation: CASSVDVAGGYNEQFL. The rearrangement uses TRBV9 and TRBJ2-1; TRBD2 matches at 10 bases. This CDR3 has 16 residues. With 0 bases clipped from V and 4 bases from J, the junction kept 4 bases outside the gene matches. The germline V gene has CDR1 SGDLS and CDR2 YYNGEE.

This clonotype was seen ten or more times. The chain links TRBV9 to TRBJ2-1; 7 positions match TRBD2. CDR3 length: 19 amino acids. Per the germline V gene, CDR1 is SGDLS and CDR2 is YYNGEE. With V trimmed by 0 bases and J by 0 bases, 12 bases remained unmatched. CDR3 in DNA: TGTGCCAGCAGCGTAGGGGCGGGAGTAGCGCCGAGCTCCTACAATGAGCAGTTCTTC. Protein sequence: CASSVGAGVAPSSYNEQFF.

This clonotype was found many times. V and J are TRBV9 and TRBJ2-1; the match to TRBD2 covers 7 bases. The length of the CDR3 is 18 residues. Germline CDR1 is SGDLS and CDR2 is YYNGEE. J was trimmed by 0 bases and V by 0 bases; bases with no gene match: 9. This CDR3 reads CASSVALAAGSSYNEQFF. The CDR3 DNA follows: TGTGCCAGCAGCGTAGCGCTAGCGGCTGGAAGCTCCTACAATGAGCAGTTCTTC.

This clonotype has a count of ten or more. The chain couples TRBV9 to TRBJ2-1; the D gene is possibly TRBD2 (6 bases). Trimming shortened V by 3 bases and J by 4 bases, and 26 bases separated the two germline ends. This CDR3 is built from 19 residues. Germline loops: CDR1 SGDLS, CDR2 YYNGEE. In DNA, the CDR3 is TGTGCCAGCAGCGAACCCCGGGACTCACAAAAGGGGAAATACAATGAGCAGTTCTTC. Its protein product is CASSEPRDSQKGKYNEQFF. Complete variable domain (other parts from reference TRBV9 and TRBJ2-1): DSGVTQTPKHLITATGQRVTLRCSPRSGDLSVYWYQQSLDQGLQFLIQYYNGEERAKGNILERFSAQQFPDLHSELNLSSLELGDSALYFCASSEPRDSQKGKYNEQFFGPGTRLTVL.

This clonotype was counted ten times or more. The J gene is TRBJ1-5, the V gene TRBV9, with D perhaps matching TRBD1 (5 bases). The CDR3 has 12 residues. Trimming removed 7 bases from V and 4 bases from J, with 9 bases in between. The germline CDR1 and CDR2 sequences are SGDLS and YYNGEE. The CDR3 DNA is TGTGCCAGCGGGGGACTGAATCAGCCCCAGCATTTT. Its translation: CASGGLNQPQHF. Filled out from reference TRBV9 and TRBJ1-5, the complete variable domain reads DSGVTQTPKHLITATGQRVTLRCSPRSGDLSVYWYQQSLDQGLQFLIQYYNGEERAKGNILERFSAQQFPDLHSELNLSSLELGDSALYFCASGGLNQPQHFGDGTRLSIL.

This clonotype was counted ten times or more. This rearrangement joins TRBV9 to TRBJ2-7; D gene ambiguous. V dropped 1 base and J dropped 5 bases, with 13 bases sitting between them. Germline V gives CDR1 SGDLS, CDR2 YYNGEE. The CDR3 contains 14 residues. DNA of the CDR3: TGTGCCAGCAGCGTATATGGGCAGACGGACGAGCAGTACTTC. It translates to CASSVYGQTDEQYF.

This clonotype occurred many times. The rearrangement joins TRBV9 to TRBJ2-3, with 9 nucleotides matching TRBD2. Germline V gene data show CDR1 as SGDLS and CDR2 as YYNGEE. This CDR3 comprises 16 residues. The V segment lost 0 bases and the J segment 2 bases; nucleotides outside the gene matches: 4. In DNA form, the CDR3 reads TGTGCCAGCAGCGTAGATCTAGCGGGGACCACAGATACGCAGTATTTT. Translating it yields CASSVDLAGTTDTQYF.

By share, this clonotype counts as medium-sized. The rearrangement links TRBV9 to TRBJ2-7, with 8 positions matching TRBD2. Germline assignment: CDR1 SGDLS and CDR2 YYNGEE. Germline trimming cut 0 bases from V and 3 bases from J; bases unmatched to any gene: 11. The CDR3 spans 17 residues. The CDR3 nucleotides are TGTGCCAGCAGCGTAGGTTCGGCGGGGGGACCTAACTACGAGCAGTACTTC. Translated: CASSVGSAGGPNYEQYF.

This clonotype has ten or more counts. The rearrangement joins TRBV9 to TRBJ2-7; D gene uncertain. This CDR3 spans 12 amino acids. CDR1 and CDR2 from the germline V gene are SGDLS and YYNGEE. Trimming shortened V by 0 bases and J by 7 bases, and 8 bases separated the two germline ends. CDR3 sequence: CASSVGGEEQYF. DNA of the CDR3: TGTGCCAGCAGCGTAGGTGGCGAGGAGCAGTACTTC.